The 20 T cell receptor beta chains below were found in one sample sequenced in a study of T cell responses to AZD1222 COVID-19 vaccine. Some clones are missing from TCRdb's copy, which holds only in-frame ones; the method was immunoSEQ multiplex PCR. The sample shows more than 250,000 clones, roughly 93% of them seen only once. The source material was peripheral blood, sampled on day 0 of AZD1222 vaccination. The receptor source for this set is an adult in good health.

The rearrangement joins TRBV24-1 to TRBJ2-2; D uncertain. The CDR3 has 15 amino acids. Germline-derived CDR1 and CDR2 are KGHDR and SFDVKD. Between the trimmed V and J ends, which lost 5 bases and 0 bases, there was a span of 9 bases. The CDR3 DNA follows: TGTGCCACCAGTGGTATAGGAACGAACACCGGGGAGCTGTTTTTT. Translating gives CATSGIGTNTGELFF.

V usage is TRBV19 and J usage is TRBJ2-5; D perhaps matches TRBD2 (6 bases). This CDR3 has 14 residues. Germline-derived CDR1 and CDR2 are LNHDA and SQIVND (reference sequence). V was trimmed by 5 bases and J by 5 bases, leaving 15 bases between them. This CDR3 is CASSLRPGRETQYF. The CDR3 nucleotides are TGTGCCAGTAGTCTACGACCGGGGAGGGAGACCCAGTACTTC. The full variable domain, with the rest looked up from reference TRBV19 and TRBJ2-5, is DGGITQSPKYLFRKEGQNVTLSCEQNLNHDAMYWYRQDPGQGLRLIYYSQIVNDFQKGDIAEGYSVSREKKESFPLTVTSAQKNPTAFYLCASSLRPGRETQYFGPGTRLLVL.

This clone was seen just once. The chain carries TRBV7-2 and TRBJ2-1; 11 bases align to TRBD2. The CDR3 has 15 amino acids. The germline V gene encodes CDR1 SGHTA and CDR2 FQGNSA. Losses at the gene ends were 5 bases for V and 9 bases for J; bases not matched to a gene: 9. The CDR3 region is CASSPRGTSGAEQFF. The CDR3 nucleotides are TGTGCCAGCAGCCCCAGGGGGACTAGCGGCGCTGAGCAGTTCTTC.

The chain combines TRBV14 with TRBJ2-1, with a weak D call TRBD2 (7 bases). V shed 1 base and J shed 3 bases, with 13 bases lying between them. The germline V gene has CDR1 SGHDN and CDR2 FVKESK. There are 16 residues in the CDR3. In DNA form, the CDR3 reads TGTGCCAGCAGCCAAGCCTGGAGGGGGGGCTACAATGAGCAGTTCTTC. It translates to CASSQAWRGGYNEQFF.

The chain links TRBV28 to TRBJ2-2, with D unclear. The V end lost 6 bases, the J end lost 4 bases, and 6 bases lay between the germline ends. Looked up from germline, CDR1 is MDHEN and CDR2 is SYDVKM. The CDR3 contains 12 residues. DNA of the CDR3: TGTGCCAGCAGAAGACGCACCGGGGAGCTGTTTTTT. Amino acids: CASRRRTGELFF.

CDR3 protein: CASSFQLGTEAFF. The CDR3 DNA reads as TGTGCCAGCAGCTTCCAGCTGGGCACTGAAGCTTTCTTT. The chain has TRBV5-6 and TRBJ1-1; D remains ambiguous. The V and J ends lost 2 bases and 4 bases respectively, with 9 bases between them. This CDR3 contains 13 residues. The V gene's germline CDR1 is SGHDT and CDR2 YYEEEE.

CDR3 sequence: CASSFVYGSVVIHF. The CDR3 region has the DNA TGTGCCAGCAGTTTTGTTTATGGTTCGGTCGTCATCCACTTT. The V gene is TRBV27, the J gene TRBJ1-6; D not certain. Looked up from germline, CDR1 is MNHEY and CDR2 is SMNVEV (reference sequence). With 3 bases removed from V and 17 bases from J, the gap between germline ends came to 20 bases. This CDR3 comprises 14 residues.

This chain's CDR3 is CASSYGGPQQFF. The CDR3 region has the DNA TGTGCCAGCAGTTACGGCGGTCCACAGCAGTTCTTC. The V and J genes are TRBV6-2 or TRBV6-3 and TRBJ2-1, with D uncertain. Germline-derived CDR1 and CDR2 are MNHEY and SVGEGT. V lost 2 bases, J lost 11 bases, and 10 bases lay in between. The CDR3 contains 12 residues.

The V call is TRBV18, the J call TRBJ1-1; D is unresolved. The CDR3 contains 13 residues. Trimming cost V 7 bases and J 2 bases, with 11 bases left between them. Germline V gives CDR1 KGHSH, CDR2 LQKENI. The CDR3 region has the DNA TGTGCCAGCTTCGAAGGGCTCAACACTGAAGCTTTCTTT. Its translation is CASFEGLNTEAFF.

V is TRBV4-3 and J is TRBJ2-3, with D tentatively TRBD2 (5 bases). Trimming cost V 5 bases and J 6 bases, with 12 bases left between them. The CDR3 sequence is 13 residues long. CDR1 is LGHNA, CDR2 YSLEER, per germline. The CDR3 DNA sequence: TGCGCCAGCAGCGAAAGGAAGCGGGATACGCAGTATTTT. Its protein is CASSERKRDTQYF.

The rearrangement links TRBV7-9 to TRBJ2-3; 11 bases agree with TRBD2. Trimming at V came to 5 bases and at J to 4 bases, leaving 2 bases not matched to a gene. Per germline, CDR1 SEHNR and CDR2 FQNEAQ (reference sequence). This CDR3 is 14 amino acids long. CDR3 in DNA: TGTGCCAGCAGCACTAGCGGGGGAGCAGATACGCAGTATTTT. Its translation is CASSTSGGADTQYF. The full variable domain, with the rest looked up from reference TRBV7-9 and TRBJ2-3, is DTGVSQNPRHKITKRGQNVTFRCDPISEHNRLYWYRQTLGQGPEFLTYFQNEAQLEKSRLLSDRFSAERPKGSFSTLEIQRTEQGDSAMYLCASSTSGGADTQYFGPGTRLTVL.

This clone was detected a few times. This rearrangement joins TRBV2 to TRBJ1-5, with 9 bases matching TRBD1. Germline trimming cut 5 bases from V and 6 bases from J; bases unmatched to any gene: 8. Per the germline V gene, CDR1 is SNHLY and CDR2 is FYNNEI. The CDR3 sequence is 15 residues long. The CDR3 nucleotides are TGTGCCAGCAGTTTCTCGGGACAGGGTTTTCAGCCCCAGCATTTT. It is translated as CASSFSGQGFQPQHF.

This sequence joins TRBV12-3 or TRBV12-4 and TRBJ2-1; no firm D call. V shed 1 base and J shed 9 bases, with 7 bases lying between them. The CDR3 is 12 residues long. The CDR3 loop is CASSLGEAEQFF. CDR3 nucleotides: TGTGCCAGCAGTTTAGGTGAGGCTGAGCAGTTCTTC.

The chain joins TRBV27 to TRBJ2-7; D is possibly TRBD1 or TRBD2 (5 bases each). Germline lookup yields CDR1 MNHEY and CDR2 SMNVEV (reference sequence). With 8 bases removed from V and 1 base from J, the gap between germline ends came to 18 bases. The CDR3 consists of 15 residues. In nucleotides, the CDR3 is TGTGCCAGCGGCCTAGGGGACGCATCTTCCTACGAGCAGTACTTC. It translates to CASGLGDASSYEQYF.

The chain has TRBV5-1 and TRBJ2-3; D might be TRBD1 (6 bases). V lost 1 base and J lost 2, with 8 bases in between. This CDR3 spans 14 amino acids. The germline V gene encodes CDR1 SGHRS and CDR2 YFSETQ. The CDR3 sequence: CASSLTGYTDTQYF. DNA for the CDR3: TGCGCCAGCAGCTTGACAGGGTACACAGATACGCAGTATTTT.

The gene calls are TRBV5-1 and TRBJ2-1, with D perhaps matching TRBD1 or TRBD2 (5 bases each). V was pared by 4 bases and J by 3 bases, with 14 bases between. The CDR3 totals 15 residues. Germline lookup yields CDR1 SGHRS and CDR2 YFSETQ. In nucleotides, the CDR3 is TGCGCCAGCAGCGGGGGAAAGCGGTTCTACAATGAGCAGTTCTTC. It yields the protein CASSGGKRFYNEQFF. The variable domain in full, with the rest retrieved from reference TRBV5-1 and TRBJ2-1, is KAGVTQTPRYLIKTRGQQVTLSCSPISGHRSVSWYQQTPGQGLQFLFEYFSETQRNKGNFPGRFSGRQFSNSRSEMNVSTLELGDSALYLCASSGGKRFYNEQFFGPGTRLTVL.

The chain carries TRBV6-2 or TRBV6-3 and TRBJ2-1, with a tentative D call TRBD2 (6 bases). The germline V gene has CDR1 MNHEY and CDR2 SVGEGT. The CDR3 sequence is 16 residues long. V gave up 1 base and J gave up 0 bases, with 10 bases separating them. The CDR3 reads CASSYWGVSSYNEQFF. In nucleotides, the CDR3 is TGTGCCAGCAGTTACTGGGGGGTAAGCTCCTACAATGAGCAGTTCTTC.

The chain has TRBV9 and TRBJ1-1; a weak D match, TRBD1 (5 bases). CDR1 is SGDLS, CDR2 YYNGEE, per germline. V was pared by 0 bases and J by 5 bases, with 23 bases between. CDR3 length: 18 amino acids. The CDR3 region has the DNA TGTGCCAGCAGCGTAGGGGGGGATAGGGGACCGATGAGAACTGAAGCTTTCTTT. It is translated as CASSVGGDRGPMRTEAFF.

The CDR3 sequence is CASSKRDGTYEQYF. Here the CDR3 DNA reads TGTGCCAGTAGTAAACGGGACGGGACCTACGAGCAGTACTTC. J is TRBJ2-7 and V is TRBV19; D tentatively reads TRBD1 or TRBD2 (5 bases each). CDR3 length equals 14 residues. The V end was cut by 4 bases, the J end by 2 bases, with 12 bases between. CDR1 is LNHDA and CDR2 is SQIVND in the germline V gene (reference sequence).

The table lists this clone with a count of one. The CDR3 loop is CASSFLGAYEQYF. The DNA for the CDR3 is TGTGCCAGTAGTTTCCTGGGGGCCTACGAGCAGTACTTC. V gene TRBV19 combines with J gene TRBJ2-7; D tentatively reads TRBD1 or TRBD2 (5 bases each). V was pared by 5 bases and J by 2 bases, with 10 bases between. This CDR3 is built from 13 residues. Germline CDR1 reads LNHDA; CDR2 reads SQIVND (reference sequence).